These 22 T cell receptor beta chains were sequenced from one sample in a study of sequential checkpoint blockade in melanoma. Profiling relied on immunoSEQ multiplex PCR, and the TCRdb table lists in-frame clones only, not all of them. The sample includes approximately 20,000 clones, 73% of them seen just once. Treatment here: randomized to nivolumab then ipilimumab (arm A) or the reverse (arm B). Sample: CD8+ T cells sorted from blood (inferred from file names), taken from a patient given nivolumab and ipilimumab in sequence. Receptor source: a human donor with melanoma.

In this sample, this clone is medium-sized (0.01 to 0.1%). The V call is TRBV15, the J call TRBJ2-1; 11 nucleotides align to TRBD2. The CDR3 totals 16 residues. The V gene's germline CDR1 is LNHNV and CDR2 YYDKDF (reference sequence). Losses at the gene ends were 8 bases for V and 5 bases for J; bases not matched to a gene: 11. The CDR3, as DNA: TGTGCCACCGGGGGGCCGACTAGCGGGGTAAACAATGAGCAGTTCTTC. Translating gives CATGGPTSGVNNEQFF.

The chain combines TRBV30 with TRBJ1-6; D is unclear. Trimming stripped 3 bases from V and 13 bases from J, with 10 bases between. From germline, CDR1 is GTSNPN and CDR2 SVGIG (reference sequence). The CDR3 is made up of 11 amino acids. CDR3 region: CAWREGAPLHF. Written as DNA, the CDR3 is TGTGCCTGGAGAGAGGGAGCTCCCCTCCACTTT.

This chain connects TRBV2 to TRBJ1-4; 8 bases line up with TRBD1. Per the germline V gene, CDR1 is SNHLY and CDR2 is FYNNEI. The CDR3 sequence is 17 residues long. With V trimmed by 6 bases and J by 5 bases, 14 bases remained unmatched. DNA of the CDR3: TGTGCCAGCAGGGACAGGGTTGGTTCCTTCCAGAATGAAAAACTGTTTTTT. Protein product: CASRDRVGSFQNEKLFF.

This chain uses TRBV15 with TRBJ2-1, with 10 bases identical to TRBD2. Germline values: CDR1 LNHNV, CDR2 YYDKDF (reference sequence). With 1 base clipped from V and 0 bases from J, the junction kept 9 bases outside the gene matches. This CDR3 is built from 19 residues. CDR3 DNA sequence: TGTGCCACCAGCAGAGGAGGACTAGCGGACTTCAACTCCTACAATGAGCAGTTCTTC. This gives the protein CATSRGGLADFNSYNEQFF.

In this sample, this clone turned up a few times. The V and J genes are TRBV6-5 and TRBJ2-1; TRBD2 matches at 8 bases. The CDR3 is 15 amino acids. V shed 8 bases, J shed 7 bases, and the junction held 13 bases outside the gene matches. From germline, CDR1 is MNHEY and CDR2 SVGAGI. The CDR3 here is CASGFGLAEMNEQFF. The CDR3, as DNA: TGTGCCAGCGGTTTCGGACTAGCTGAAATGAATGAGCAGTTCTTC.

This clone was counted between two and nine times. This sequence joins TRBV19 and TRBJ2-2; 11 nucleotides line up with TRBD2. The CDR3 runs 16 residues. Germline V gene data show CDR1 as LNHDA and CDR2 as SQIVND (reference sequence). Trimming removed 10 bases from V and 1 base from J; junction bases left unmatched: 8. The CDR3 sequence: CATPTGTSGNTGELFF. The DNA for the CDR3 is TGTGCCACCCCAACCGGGACTAGCGGGAACACCGGGGAGCTGTTTTTT.

The CDR3 spells CASSLIYPGQGTYEQYF. DNA of the CDR3: TGTGCCAGCAGCTTAATCTATCCGGGACAGGGCACCTACGAGCAGTACTTC. The chain uses TRBV7-8 and TRBJ2-7; the match to TRBD1 covers 9 bases. The CDR3 sequence is 17 residues long. CDR1 and CDR2 from the germline V gene are SGHVS and FQNEAQ. The junction had 10 bases not matched to a gene; V was cut back by 2 bases and J by 2 bases.

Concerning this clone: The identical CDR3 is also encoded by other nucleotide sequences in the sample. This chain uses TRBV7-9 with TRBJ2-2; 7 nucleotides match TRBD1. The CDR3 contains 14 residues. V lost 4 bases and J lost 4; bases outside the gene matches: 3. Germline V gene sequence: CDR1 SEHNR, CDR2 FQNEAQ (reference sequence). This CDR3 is CASSSTGSTGELFF. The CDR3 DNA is TGTGCCAGCAGCTCGACAGGGAGCACCGGGGAGCTGTTTTTT.

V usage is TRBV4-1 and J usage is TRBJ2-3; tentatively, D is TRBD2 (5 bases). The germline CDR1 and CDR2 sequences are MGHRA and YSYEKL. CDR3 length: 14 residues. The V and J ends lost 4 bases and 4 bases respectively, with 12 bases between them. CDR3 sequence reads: CASSLEDSADTQYF. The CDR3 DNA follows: TGCGCCAGCAGCCTTGAGGATAGCGCAGATACGCAGTATTTT.

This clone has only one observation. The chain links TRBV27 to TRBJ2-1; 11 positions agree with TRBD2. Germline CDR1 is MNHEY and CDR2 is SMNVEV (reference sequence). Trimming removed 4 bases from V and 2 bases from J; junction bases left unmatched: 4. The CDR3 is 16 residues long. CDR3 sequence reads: CASSSRLAGTYNEQFF. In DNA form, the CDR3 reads TGTGCCAGCAGTTCCCGACTAGCGGGGACCTACAATGAGCAGTTCTTC.

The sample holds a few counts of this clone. CDR3 in DNA: TGTGCCAGCAGCCAAACGATCGGAGGCAGGATGTACGAGCAGTACTTC. Its protein product is CASSQTIGGRMYEQYF. This chain uses TRBV16 with TRBJ2-7, with D possibly matching TRBD2 (5 bases). The CDR3 is made up of 16 amino acids. The germline CDR1 and CDR2 sequences are KGHSY and FQNENV. Trimming cost V 2 bases and J 4 bases, with 18 bases left between them.

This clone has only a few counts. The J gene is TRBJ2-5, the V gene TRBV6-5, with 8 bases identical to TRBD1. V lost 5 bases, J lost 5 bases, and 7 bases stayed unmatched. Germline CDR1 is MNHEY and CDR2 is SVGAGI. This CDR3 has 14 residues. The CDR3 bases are TGTGCCAGCAGTGAGACAGGGGTTCGTGAGACCCAGTACTTC. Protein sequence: CASSETGVRETQYF.

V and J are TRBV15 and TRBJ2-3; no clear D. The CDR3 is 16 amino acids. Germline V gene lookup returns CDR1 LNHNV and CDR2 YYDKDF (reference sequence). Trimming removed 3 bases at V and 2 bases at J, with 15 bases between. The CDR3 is CATSSQFTGFTDTQYF. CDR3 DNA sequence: TGTGCCACCAGCAGCCAATTCACGGGTTTCACAGATACGCAGTATTTT.

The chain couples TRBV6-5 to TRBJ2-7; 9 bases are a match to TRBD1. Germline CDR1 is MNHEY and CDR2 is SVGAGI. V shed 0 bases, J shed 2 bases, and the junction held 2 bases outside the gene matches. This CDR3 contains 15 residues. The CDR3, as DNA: TGTGCCAGCAGTTACTCGGGACAGGGCCCCTACGAGCAGTACTTC. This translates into CASSYSGQGPYEQYF.

Here the CDR3 reads CASSLPNTYEQYF. The CDR3 DNA reads as TGTGCCAGCAGCCTCCCCAACACCTACGAGCAGTACTTC. This chain uses TRBV28 with TRBJ2-7; D is unclear. V gave up 6 bases and J gave up 2 bases, with 11 bases separating them. Germline CDR1 is MDHEN and CDR2 is SYDVKM. The CDR3 is 13 residues long.

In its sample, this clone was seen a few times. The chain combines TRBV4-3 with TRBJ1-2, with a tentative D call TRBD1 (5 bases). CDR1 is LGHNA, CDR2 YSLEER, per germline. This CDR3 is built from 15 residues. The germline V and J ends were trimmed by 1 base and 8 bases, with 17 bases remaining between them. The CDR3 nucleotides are TGCGCCAGCAGCCAAGGCTTCAGGGAAACTGGGGGCTACACCTTC. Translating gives CASSQGFRETGGYTF.

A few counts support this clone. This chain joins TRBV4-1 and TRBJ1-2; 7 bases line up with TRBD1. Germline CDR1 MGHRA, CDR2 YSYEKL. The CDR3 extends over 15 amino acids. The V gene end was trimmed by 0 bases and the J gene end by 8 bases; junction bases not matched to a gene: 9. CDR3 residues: CASSQEGTGVIGYTF. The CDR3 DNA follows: TGCGCCAGCAGCCAAGAGGGAACAGGGGTAATCGGCTACACCTTC.

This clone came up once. The CDR3 region is CASSLAERGNEQYF. Here the CDR3 DNA reads TGCGCCAGCAGCTTGGCGGAAAGGGGTAACGAGCAGTACTTC. The chain recombines TRBV5-1 with TRBJ2-5; TRBD1 might be the D (5 bases). The end of the DNA aligns better with TRBJ2-7, so the J call may be wrong. Looked up from germline, CDR1 is SGHRS and CDR2 is YFSETQ. CDR3 length: 14 amino acids.

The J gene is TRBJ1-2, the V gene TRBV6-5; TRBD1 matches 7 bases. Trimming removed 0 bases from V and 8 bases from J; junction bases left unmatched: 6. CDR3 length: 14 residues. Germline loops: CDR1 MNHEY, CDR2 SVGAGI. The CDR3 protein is CASSYSTGREGYTF. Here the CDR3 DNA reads TGTGCCAGCAGTTACTCGACAGGGCGGGAAGGCTACACCTTC.

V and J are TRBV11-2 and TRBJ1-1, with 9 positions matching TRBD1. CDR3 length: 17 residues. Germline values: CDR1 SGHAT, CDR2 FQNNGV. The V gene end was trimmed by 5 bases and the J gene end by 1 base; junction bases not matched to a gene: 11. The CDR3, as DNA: TGTGCCAGCAGCCTTCGAGGACAGGGGTTATGGAACACTGAAGCTTTCTTT. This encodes CASSLRGQGLWNTEAFF.

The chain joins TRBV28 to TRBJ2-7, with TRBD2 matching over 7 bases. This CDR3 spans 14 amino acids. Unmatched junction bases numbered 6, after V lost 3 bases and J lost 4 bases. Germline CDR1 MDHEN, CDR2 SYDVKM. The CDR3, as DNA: TGTGCCAGCAGTTTGGCGGGAGTTGGATACGAGCAGTACTTC. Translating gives CASSLAGVGYEQYF.

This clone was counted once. The CDR3 DNA sequence: TGTGCCAGCAGCATCACCAAGCGGAATGAGCAGTTCTTC. Amino acids: CASSITKRNEQFF. The rearrangement joins TRBV11-2 to TRBJ2-1, with D tentatively TRBD2 (5 bases). Germline V gives CDR1 SGHAT, CDR2 FQNNGV. The CDR3 totals 13 residues. Trimming pared 5 bases from V and 7 bases from J, leaving 12 bases between.